This passage covers 27 T cell receptor beta chains from one sample sequenced in a study of tumor and adjacent non-tumor tissue in lung cancer (dated by TCRdb to the late 2010s). Bulk unsorted tissue served as the source for RNA extraction, and RNA quality was assessed using a NanoDrop ND-1000 and an Agilent 2100. Distant non-tumor tissue taken more than 3 cm from the tumor edge was used as the normal lung sample. Library method: multiplex PCR. The reads were generated on an Illumina HiSeq 2500. TCRbeta libraries were built by three rounds of nested PCR using primers (Table S4), following protocols modified from ARM-PCR. TCRdb trimmed the raw reads at Q25, called clones with MiXCR and kept productive beta chains. Rows are unified per CDR3 protein, each entry keeping the most common DNA and genes. The table for this sample lists tens of thousands of distinct CDR3 sequences; just over 75% of them were counted only once. The ten largest clones represent 40% of the sample.

The sequenced sample was distant non-tumor lung tissue. The receptor set was obtained from a man between 65 and 80 years old with non-small cell lung cancer.

The chain links TRBV10-1 to TRBJ2-5, with D possibly being TRBD1 (6 bases). V was shortened by 7 bases and J by 5 bases, with 14 bases between the two germline ends. CDR1 WNHNN and CDR2 SYGVQD come from the germline V gene (reference sequence). CDR3 size: 13 residues. As DNA, the CDR3 is TGCGCCAGCACTGGGACAACGGGGGAGACCCAGTACTTC. This encodes CASTGTTGETQYF.

Comments on this clonotype: The CDR3 end shows no conserved phenylalanine or tryptophan, and so a read error is likely. V usage is TRBV6-2 or TRBV6-3 and J usage is TRBJ1-5; a weak D match, TRBD1 (5 bases). V gave up 10 bases and J gave up 5 bases, with 21 bases separating them. The CDR3 is made up of 15 amino acids. CDR1 MNHEY and CDR2 SVGEGT come from the germline V gene. The CDR3 reads CANTPGPQEDQPQHS. As DNA, the CDR3 is TGTGCCAACACCCCGGGGCCCCAAGAGGATCAGCCCCAGCATTCT.

This clonotype was observed many times. V is TRBV30 and J is TRBJ1-5, with D hard to call. Germline assignment: CDR1 GTSNPN and CDR2 SVGIG (reference sequence). The V and J ends lost 2 bases and 5 bases respectively, with 10 bases between them. The CDR3 totals 13 residues. The CDR3 here is CAWSNGGDQPQHF. DNA for the CDR3: TGTGCCTGGAGTAATGGCGGTGATCAGCCCCAGCATTTT.

Worth noting for this clonotype: It is likely a read error, because the conserved phenylalanine at the end of the CDR3 is missing. The chain recombines TRBV12-3 or TRBV12-4 with TRBJ2-5; 7 bases map to TRBD2. The CDR3 extends over 13 amino acids. The CDR3 protein is CASTLRGVETQYY. In DNA, the CDR3 is TGTGCAAGCACCCTTCGGGGGGTGGAGACCCAGTACTAC.

The chain employs TRBV11-3 and TRBJ2-5, with 11 bases identical to TRBD1. Germline trimming cut 9 bases from V and 8 bases from J; bases unmatched to any gene: 14. The CDR3 runs 15 residues. Germline CDR1 reads SGHNT; CDR2 reads YENEEA. CDR3 region: CASSRGQGARVTQYF. CDR3 in DNA: TGTGCCAGTAGCCGAGGACAGGGGGCACGCGTAACCCAGTACTTC.

This clonotype was observed a few times. This chain joins TRBV18 and TRBJ2-6; D is possibly TRBD1 (6 bases). The CDR3 length is 18 residues. Germline V gene data show CDR1 as KGHSH and CDR2 as LQKENI. V was clipped by 6 bases and J by 2 bases, with 20 bases between them. The CDR3 nucleotides are TGTGCCAGCTCTTCACATAATCCTGGGGGCCCTGGGGCCAACGTCCTGACTTTC. This translates into CASSSHNPGGPGANVLTF.

Comment on this clonotype: Being one base from a much bigger clone, this may be a read error. The CDR3 does not close with the conserved phenylalanine or tryptophan, likely indicating a read error. This chain joins TRBV28 and TRBJ2-7, with a tentative D call TRBD1 (6 bases). The CDR3 totals 14 residues. Germline V gene sequence: CDR1 MDHEN, CDR2 SYDVKM. Trimming took off 6 bases at V and 0 bases at J, with 12 bases between the two ends. For the CDR3, the DNA is TGTGCCAGCAGGACCGGGACATCCTCCTACGAGCAGTACTAC. Translating gives CASRTGTSSYEQYY.

Details on this clonotype: No conserved phenylalanine or tryptophan is present at the end of the CDR3, so a read error is the likely explanation. This chain uses TRBV11-2 with TRBJ2-3; tentative D call: TRBD1 (6 bases). The CDR3 is 14 amino acids. Germline V lookup: CDR1 SGHAT, CDR2 FQNNGV. The chain's CDR3 is CDSSSQGFSDTQYL. The CDR3 coding sequence is TGTGACAGCAGCTCACAGGGATTCTCAGATACGCAGTATCTT.

A word on this clonotype: It is likely a read error, because the conserved phenylalanine at the end of the CDR3 is missing. The chain has TRBV2 and TRBJ1-4; D perhaps matches TRBD1 (6 bases). V shed 11 bases and J shed 6 bases, with 22 bases lying between them. The CDR3 has 15 residues. CDR1 is SNHLY and CDR2 is FYNNEI in the germline V gene. In DNA form, the CDR3 reads TGTGCCGGCACAACAGGGACGTCATGGGATGAAAAACTGTTTTAT. Translated, it gives CAGTTGTSWDEKLFY.

Concerning this clonotype: One junction end disagrees with the germline gene, perhaps due to a read error. The chain carries TRBV4-1 and TRBJ1-4; D unresolved. The CDR3 loop spans 16 amino acids. CDR1 and CDR2 (germline): MGHRA, YSYEKL. DNA of the CDR3: TGCGCCAGCAGCCAAGTACGAGGGCATGGTAGTGAAAAACTGATTTTT. It is translated as CASSQVRGHGSEKLIF.

As concerns this clonotype: Germline and junction disagree at one end, which may indicate a read error. V usage is TRBV29-1 and J usage is TRBJ2-5; possibly TRBD1 for D (6 bases). The CDR3 spans 13 residues. Germline loops: CDR1 SQVTM, CDR2 ANQGSEA. DNA of the CDR3: TGTAGCGTGGCCGACAGGTTCCAGGAAACCCATTACTTC. Protein: CSVADRFQETHYF.

The rearrangement joins TRBV11-2 to TRBJ2-3, with D perhaps matching TRBD2 (5 bases). Trimming cost V 2 bases and J 6 bases, with 21 bases left between them. Germline V gives CDR1 SGHAT, CDR2 FQNNGV. The CDR3 extends over 17 amino acids. The CDR3 is CASSLHLSGGLRDTQYF. The DNA of the CDR3 is TGTGCCAGCAGCTTACACCTAAGCGGCGGGCTTAGGGATACGCAGTATTTT.

The genes are TRBV11-2 and TRBJ1-2, with D unclear. The germline gives CDR1 SGHAT, CDR2 FQNNGV. The length of the CDR3 is 13 residues. Trimming shortened V by 5 bases and J by 4 bases, and 11 bases separated the two germline ends. CDR3 nucleotides: TGTGCCAGCAGCGGGTCCGGGCCCTATGGCTACACCTTC. Its protein is CASSGSGPYGYTF.

This clonotype was counted only a few times. A read error may explain this, as a much larger clone is one base away. The gene calls are TRBV6-1 and TRBJ2-3; D uncertain. This CDR3 is built from 12 residues. The germline CDR1 and CDR2 sequences are MNHNS and SASEGT. Trimming stripped 4 bases from V and 1 base from J, with 3 bases between. CDR3 region: CASSGGTDTQYF. CDR3 DNA: TGTGCCAGCAGTGGGGGCACAGATACGCAGTATTTT.

Comments on this clonotype: Possible read error: a much larger clone is one base away. The J gene is TRBJ1-1, the V gene TRBV29-1, with 8 bases that match TRBD1. Trimming cost V 2 bases and J 4 bases; bases outside gene matches: 9. CDR1 and CDR2 (germline): SQVTM, ANQGSEA. The CDR3 totals 15 residues. CDR3 sequence (DNA): TGCAGCGTTGAAAAACTGGACAGGGAAAGCACTGAAGCTTTCTTT. Translated, it gives CSVEKLDRESTEAFF.

Points on this clonotype: At one boundary the junction diverges from the germline segment, which might be a read error. This chain joins TRBV29-1 and TRBJ2-5; TRBD1 might be the D (6 bases). This CDR3 spans 13 amino acids. The germline gives CDR1 SQVTM, CDR2 ANQGSEA. CDR3 sequence: CSMADRLYETQYF. CDR3 nucleotides: TGTAGCATGGCCGACAGGTTATACGAGACCCAGTACTTC. Complete variable domain (other parts from reference TRBV29-1 and TRBJ2-5): SAVISQKPSRDICQRGTSLTIQCQVDSQVTMMFWYRQQPGQSLTLIATANQGSEATYESGFVIDKFPISRPNLTFSTLTVSNMSPEDSSIYLCSMADRLYETQYFGPGTRLLVL.

This clonotype appeared a single time. Lacking the conserved final phenylalanine or tryptophan, this CDR3 likely reflects a read error. This chain joins TRBV5-1 and TRBJ1-1, with D tentatively TRBD1 (6 bases). In germline, CDR1 is SGHRS, CDR2 YFSETQ. This CDR3 spans 14 amino acids. V was cut by 7 bases and J by 7 bases, with 20 bases left in between. For the CDR3, the DNA is TGCGCCAGCGGAATAAGAGGGGGAGAGATTGAAGCTTTCTCT. It codes for CASGIRGGEIEAFS.

A few counts support this clonotype. This may stem from a read error, because a much larger clone lies one nucleotide away. This chain links TRBV5-4 with TRBJ2-1; weak D call: TRBD2 (5 bases). V gave up 5 bases and J gave up 10 bases, with 13 bases separating them. Germline V lookup: CDR1 SGHNT, CDR2 YYREEE (reference sequence). CDR3 length: 12 amino acids. The CDR3, as DNA: TGTGCCAGCAGATTAGGAGGATGGGAGCAGTTCTTC. Translating it yields CASRLGGWEQFF.

Concerning this clonotype itself: The junction shows a germline mismatch at one end, possibly a read error. The chain uses TRBV7-8 and TRBJ1-1, with D unresolved. The germline V gene encodes CDR1 SGHVS and CDR2 FQNEAQ. The CDR3 sequence is 15 residues long. In DNA form, the CDR3 reads TGTGCCAACAGCTTAGTATCCGATCCAACGGGGGAAGCTTTCTTT. It codes for CANSLVSDPTGEAFF.

On this clonotype itself: The junction and the germline gene differ at one end; a read error may be behind it. The chain couples TRBV12-5 to TRBJ1-5, with no clear D. The CDR3 has 13 residues. Germline V gene data show CDR1 as LGHNT and CDR2 as FRNRAP. The CDR3 nucleotides read TGTACTAGTGCCCCGGGCAGGAATCAGCGCCAGCATTTT. Protein sequence: CTSAPGRNQRQHF.

With regard to this clonotype: The junction shows a germline mismatch at one end, possibly a read error. The chain carries TRBV11-2 and TRBJ2-2; possible D gene TRBD1, 5 bases. The germline V gene encodes CDR1 SGHAT and CDR2 FQNNGV. This CDR3 spans 15 amino acids. The CDR3 protein is CASSPAQRGTRELFF. CDR3 coding DNA: TGTGCCAGCAGCCCCGCCCAAAGGGGCACCAGGGAGCTGTTTTTT.

Note on this clonotype: One end of the junction is discordant with germline, which a read error may explain. V and J are TRBV12-3 or TRBV12-4 and TRBJ1-2; TRBD1 aligns across 9 bases. CDR3 length equals 15 residues. In DNA, the CDR3 is TGTACCAGCAATGCCCGGGACAGGGATAGCTATGGCTACACCTTC. This sequence encodes CTSNARDRDSYGYTF.

Turning to this clonotype: At one end the junction does not follow the germline gene, possibly because of a read error. The chain joins TRBV11-2 to TRBJ2-7; tentative D call: TRBD1 (5 bases). CDR1 is SGHAT, CDR2 FQNNGV, per germline. The CDR3 has 15 residues. The CDR3 region is CVCSLDQGAPYEQYF. The CDR3 DNA follows: TGTGTCTGCAGCTTAGATCAAGGGGCCCCCTACGAGCAGTATTTC.

As concerns this clonotype: One junction end does not reproduce the germline sequence, and a read error may be involved. The gene calls are TRBV5-5 and TRBJ2-7, with D possibly being TRBD1 (6 bases). CDR1 and CDR2 from the germline V gene are SGHKS and YYEKEE (reference sequence). CDR3 length: 16 amino acids. The CDR3 DNA sequence: TGTGCCAGCAGCTTTGCCGTGACCGGGGACACCTACGAGGAGTACTTC. Residues: CASSFAVTGDTYEEYF. Supplemented by reference TRBV5-5 and TRBJ2-7, the full variable domain reads DAGVTQSPTHLIKTRGQQVTLRCSPISGHKSVSWYQQVLGQGPQFIFQYYEKEERGRGNFPDRFSARQFPNYSSELNVNALLLGDSALYLCASSFAVTGDTYEEYFGPGTRLTVT.

Regarding this clonotype: A read error may produce the germline difference seen at one junction end. The chain carries TRBV29-1 and TRBJ2-3; possible D gene TRBD2, 7 bases. The V gene's germline CDR1 is SQVTM and CDR2 ANQGSEA. This CDR3 has 12 residues. The CDR3 DNA is TGCGGCATGGGGGGGGCCACATATACGCAGTATTTT. It is translated as CGMGGATYTQYF.

About this clonotype itself: One end of the junction fails to match germline, which may point to a read error. The CDR3 reads CASSTNTGDLYF. The DNA of the CDR3 is TGTGCCAGCAGTACCAACACCGGGGACCTGTATTTC. V gene TRBV6-2 or TRBV6-3 combines with J gene TRBJ2-2; either TRBD1 or TRBD2 may fit D (5 bases each). This CDR3 spans 12 amino acids. CDR1 and CDR2 (germline): MNHEY, SVGEGT.

As for this clonotype: Relative to the germline gene, one junction end is altered; a read error may explain this. The chain combines TRBV11-3 with TRBJ2-3; D may be TRBD2 (5 bases). CDR1 SGHNT and CDR2 YENEEA come from the germline V gene. CDR3 length equals 15 residues. CDR3 DNA: TGTGCCAGCACCCTTCGGGAACTAAGCACAGATACGCACTATTTT. As protein: CASTLRELSTDTHYF.